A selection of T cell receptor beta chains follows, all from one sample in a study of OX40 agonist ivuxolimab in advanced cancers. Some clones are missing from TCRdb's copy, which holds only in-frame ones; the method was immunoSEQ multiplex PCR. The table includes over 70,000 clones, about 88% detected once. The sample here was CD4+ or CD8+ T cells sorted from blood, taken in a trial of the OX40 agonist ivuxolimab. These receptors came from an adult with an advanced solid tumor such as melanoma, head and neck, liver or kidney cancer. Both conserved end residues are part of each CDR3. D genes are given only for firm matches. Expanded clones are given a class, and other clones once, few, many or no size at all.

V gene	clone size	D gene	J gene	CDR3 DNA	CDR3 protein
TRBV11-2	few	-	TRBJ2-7	TGTGCCAGCAGCCCCCTGAGCCTAGCCTCCTACGAGCAGTACTTC	CASSPLSLASYEQYF
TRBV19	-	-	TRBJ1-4	TGTGCCAGTCCGACGGGGCCCCGCGGGGAAAAACTGTTTTTT	CASPTGPRGEKLFF
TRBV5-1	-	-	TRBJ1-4	TGCGCCAGCAGCGTTGACAGATTAACTAATGAAAAACTGTTTTTT	CASSVDRLTNEKLFF
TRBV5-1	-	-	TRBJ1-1	TGCGCCAGCAGCTTGAGGGACGGAATGAACACTGAAGCTTTCTTT	CASSLRDGMNTEAFF
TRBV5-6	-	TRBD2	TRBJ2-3	TGTGCCAGCAGCTTGGGTATAGCGGGGGGTGATACGCAGTATTTT	CASSLGIAGGDTQYF
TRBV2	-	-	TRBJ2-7	TGTGCCAGCAGTATCTCAACCAGGGTGGAGCAGTACTTC	CASSISTRVEQYF
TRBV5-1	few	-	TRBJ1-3	TGCGCCAGCAGCCTCTCCGGCCTCCAAGGAAACACCATATATTTT	CASSLSGLQGNTIYF
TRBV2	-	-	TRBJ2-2	TGTGCCTCACTAGGGACTGTTGGGGAGCTGTTTTTT	CASLGTVGELFF
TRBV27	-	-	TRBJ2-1	TGTGCCAGCAGTCTGGGAGTTTCTGGTGAGCAGTTCTTC	CASSLGVSGEQFF
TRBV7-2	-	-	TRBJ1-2	TGTGCCAGCAGCTTAGCCTATAACTATGGCTACACCTTC	CASSLAYNYGYTF
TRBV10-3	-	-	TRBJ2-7	TGTGCCATCAGTGAGCAGGGGCTCTACGAGCAGTACTTC	CAISEQGLYEQYF
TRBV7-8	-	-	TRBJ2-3	TGTGCCAGCAGCTTAGGAGAGAATACGCAGTATTTT	CASSLGENTQYF
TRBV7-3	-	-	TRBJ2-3	TGTGCCAGCAGCCCACGAGGGGGGTTCGGAGCAGATACGCAGTATTTT	CASSPRGGFGADTQYF
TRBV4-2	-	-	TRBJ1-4	TGTGCCAGCAGCCAAGGGGAAGAGAATGAAAAACTGTTTTTT	CASSQGEENEKLFF
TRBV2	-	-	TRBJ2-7	TGTGCCAGCAGTTACAAGCGGGCCTACGAGCAGTACTTC	CASSYKRAYEQYF
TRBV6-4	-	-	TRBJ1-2	TGTGCCAGCAGTGACCTCCCTTTGGTGGGCTACACCTTC	CASSDLPLVGYTF
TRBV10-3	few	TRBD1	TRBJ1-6	TGTGCCACCCTACCTGGGACAGGGGAAGGGTCACCCCTCCACTTT	CATLPGTGEGSPLHF
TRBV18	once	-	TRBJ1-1	TGTGCCAGCTCACCACTCCAACTACAGGGGAACACTGAAGCTTTCTTT	CASSPLQLQGNTEAFF
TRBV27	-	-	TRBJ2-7	TGTGCCAGCAGTTTCGGATCCAGGGGCCACGAGCAGTACTTC	CASSFGSRGHEQYF
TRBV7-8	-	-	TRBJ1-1	TGTGCCAGCAGACCAGTGGGGCCGGGGAACACTGAAGCTTTCTTT	CASRPVGPGNTEAFF
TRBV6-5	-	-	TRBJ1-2	TGTGCCAGCGGGCAGGGAAACTATGGCTACACCTTC	CASGQGNYGYTF
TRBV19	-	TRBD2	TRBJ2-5	TGTGCCAGTAGTACGGGGACTAGCGGGGGGGAGACCCAGTACTTC	CASSTGTSGGETQYF
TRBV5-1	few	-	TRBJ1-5	TGCGCCAGCTCAATTCCCCAGCATTTT	CASSIPQHF
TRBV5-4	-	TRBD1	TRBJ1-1	TGTGCCAACAGTCGGGACAGGGGAAATCCTGAAGCTTTCTTT	CANSRDRGNPEAFF
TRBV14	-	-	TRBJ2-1	TGTGCCAGCAGCGGTACAGGGTTGGTCCACAATGAGCAGTTCTTC	CASSGTGLVHNEQFF
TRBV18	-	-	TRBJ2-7	TGTGCCAGCTCACCGACGACCCAACCCTACGAGCAGTACTTC	CASSPTTQPYEQYF
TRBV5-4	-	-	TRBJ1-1	TGTGCCAGCAGCTTAAGGGGGAACACTGAAGCTTTCTTT	CASSLRGNTEAFF
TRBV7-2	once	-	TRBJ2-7	TGTGCCAGCAGCTCTACCGGGGTGCACGAGCAGTACTTC	CASSSTGVHEQYF
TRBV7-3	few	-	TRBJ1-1	TGTGCCAGCAGCTTAGTGGGGAACACTGAAGCTTTCTTT	CASSLVGNTEAFF
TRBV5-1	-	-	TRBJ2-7	TGCGCCAGCAGCTTAGAACAGGGTTTGAGTTACGAGCAGTACTTC	CASSLEQGLSYEQYF
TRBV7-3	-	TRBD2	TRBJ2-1	TGTGCCAGCGCGGGGGATTCTACAATGAGGCAGTTCTTC	CASAGDSTMRQFF
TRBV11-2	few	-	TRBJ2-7	TGTGCCAGCAGCTTAGCCTCCGGGGGCGGCTCCTACGAGCAGTACTTC	CASSLASGGGSYEQYF
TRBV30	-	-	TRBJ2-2	TGTGCCTGGAGGGCTAATAGAGCCGGGGAGCTGTTTTTT	CAWRANRAGELFF
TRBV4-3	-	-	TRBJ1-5	TGCGCCAGCAGCCAAGCCCCCGATAGCAATCAGCCCCAGCATTTT	CASSQAPDSNQPQHF
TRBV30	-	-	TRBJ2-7	TGTGCCTGGAGTGTGCAGTACGAGCAGTACTTC	CAWSVQYEQYF
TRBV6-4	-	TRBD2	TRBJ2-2	TGTGCCAGCAGCATTACTAGCGGGGCGAACACCGGGGAGCTGTTTTTT	CASSITSGANTGELFF
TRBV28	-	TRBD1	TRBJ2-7	TGTGCCAGCCTCCAGGGGGACCCCTACGAGCAGTACTTC	CASLQGDPYEQYF
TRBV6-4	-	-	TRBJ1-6	TGTGCCAGCAAAAGCTTGGCCGACAGCGGGAATTCACCCCTCCACTTT	CASKSLADSGNSPLHF
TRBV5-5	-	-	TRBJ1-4	TGTGCCAGCAGCTTTTCCCCACTACCTGCAACTAATGAAAAACTGTTTTTT	CASSFSPLPATNEKLFF
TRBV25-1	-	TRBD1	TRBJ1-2	TGTGCCAGCAGTGAATTCGTGACAGGGGGCACTGGCTACACCTTC	CASSEFVTGGTGYTF
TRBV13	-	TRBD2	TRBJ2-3	TGTGCCAGCAGCCTCGGGACTAGCGCGTATACGCAGTATTTT	CASSLGTSAYTQYF
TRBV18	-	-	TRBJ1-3	TGTGCCAGCTCACTCAGGGAACGGTCGAGGGGAAACACCATATATTTT	CASSLRERSRGNTIYF
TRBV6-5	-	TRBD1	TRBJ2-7	TGTGCCACTCGTGTAGGGACAGGGGGCGGCGAGCAGTACTTC	CATRVGTGGGEQYF
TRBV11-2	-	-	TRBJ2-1	TGTGCCAGCAGCGCGTTCAACCTACAGTTCTTC	CASSAFNLQFF
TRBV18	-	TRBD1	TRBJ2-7	TGTGCCAGCTCACTACGGGATTGGGACAGCCTGCACTTC	CASSLRDWDSLHF
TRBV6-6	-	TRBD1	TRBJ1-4	TGTGCCAGCAGTTATCAAACAGGGGGAGAAGAAAAACTGTTTTTT	CASSYQTGGEEKLFF